Listed below are T cell receptor beta chains from one sample, sequenced in a study of cytomegalovirus exposure and HLA in healthy donors. Clones were sequenced by immunoSEQ multiplex PCR, and TCRdb holds only the in-frame ones, with some missing. This sample has some 150,000 clones; about 64% occur once, and the top ten carry 7% to 8.5%. Sequencing was performed on PBMCs. The receptors were gathered from a woman aged 55-70 years in good health and CMV-seropositive. The CDR3 runs from the conserved cysteine through the conserved F or W. A D gene is named only where the DNA matches it firmly. Rows may omit the clone size; those that give it use once, few, many or a size class.

abundance: once; len: 16; d_gene: TRBD2; j_gene: TRBJ2-1; v_gene: TRBV19; CDR3nt: TGTGCCAGTAGTATAGCGGGAGCGCTGCCGGGGGGTGAGCAGTTCTTC; CDR3aa: CASSIAGALPGGEQFF
abundance: .; len: 15; d_gene: TRBD1; j_gene: TRBJ2-1; v_gene: TRBV7-6; CDR3nt: TGTGCCAGCAGCTTAGGGACAGGGTCCTACAATGAGCAGTTCTTC; CDR3aa: CASSLGTGSYNEQFF
abundance: .; len: 15; d_gene: .; j_gene: TRBJ2-2; v_gene: TRBV7-2; CDR3nt: TGTGCCAGCAGCTTAGAACCTAGGCGGACCGGGGAGCTGTTTTTT; CDR3aa: CASSLEPRRTGELFF
abundance: .; len: 13; d_gene: .; j_gene: TRBJ2-5; v_gene: TRBV7-2; CDR3nt: TGTGCCAGCAGAGGAGAGGGGGAAGAGACCCAGTACTTC; CDR3aa: CASRGEGEETQYF
abundance: .; len: 16; d_gene: .; j_gene: TRBJ1-1; v_gene: TRBV5-1; CDR3nt: TGCGCCAGCAGCGCGGGAGGGGCTAATGAAGGGACTGAAGCTTTCTTT; CDR3aa: CASSAGGANEGTEAFF
abundance: once; len: 17; d_gene: .; j_gene: TRBJ2-6; v_gene: TRBV19; CDR3nt: TGTGCCAGTAGTATTTCGGTTGGACAGCGGGGGGCCAACGTCCTGACTTTC; CDR3aa: CASSISVGQRGANVLTF
abundance: .; len: 16; d_gene: .; j_gene: TRBJ1-2; v_gene: TRBV28; CDR3nt: TGTGCCAGCAGTTCCAACCTACAACAGGGTAGAGATGGCTACACCTTC; CDR3aa: CASSSNLQQGRDGYTF
abundance: .; len: 14; d_gene: .; j_gene: TRBJ1-1; v_gene: TRBV7-2; CDR3nt: TGTGCCAGCAACTGGGCGGGATTGAACACTGAAGCTTTCTTT; CDR3aa: CASNWAGLNTEAFF
abundance: few; len: 14; d_gene: .; j_gene: TRBJ2-3; v_gene: TRBV4-2; CDR3nt: TGTGCCAGCAGCCAAGGGGTACAGCCTGATACGCAGTATTTT; CDR3aa: CASSQGVQPDTQYF
abundance: .; len: 15; d_gene: .; j_gene: TRBJ1-1; v_gene: TRBV19; CDR3nt: TGTGCCAGTAGTATTCTACAGGGCTTGGGCACTGAAGCTTTCTTT; CDR3aa: CASSILQGLGTEAFF
abundance: .; len: 13; d_gene: TRBD1; j_gene: TRBJ2-5; v_gene: TRBV5-1; CDR3nt: TGCGCCAGCAGCACCGACAGGGTTGAGACCCAGTACTTC; CDR3aa: CASSTDRVETQYF
abundance: .; len: 16; d_gene: TRBD2; j_gene: TRBJ2-5; v_gene: TRBV6-6; CDR3nt: TGTGCCAGCAGTTACTCGGGCGGGAGGTCCCAAGAGACCCAGTACTTC; CDR3aa: CASSYSGGRSQETQYF
abundance: .; len: 15; d_gene: .; j_gene: TRBJ2-1; v_gene: TRBV19; CDR3nt: TGTGCCAGTAGTATGGGGCAGGGTCCCTACAATGAGCAGTTCTTC; CDR3aa: CASSMGQGPYNEQFF
abundance: .; len: 16; d_gene: .; j_gene: TRBJ1-5; v_gene: TRBV18; CDR3nt: TGTGCCAGCTCAGACGCGTTAGGGGCTAGCAATCAGCCCCAGCATTTT; CDR3aa: CASSDALGASNQPQHF
abundance: .; len: 14; d_gene: TRBD1; j_gene: TRBJ2-5; v_gene: TRBV18; CDR3nt: TGTGCCAGCTCACCGCAGGGGGCGGGAGAGACCCAGTACTTC; CDR3aa: CASSPQGAGETQYF
abundance: few; len: 14; d_gene: .; j_gene: TRBJ1-1; v_gene: TRBV6-5; CDR3nt: TGTGCCAGCACCTCCATCGGGGGGAACACTGAAGCTTTCTTT; CDR3aa: CASTSIGGNTEAFF
abundance: .; len: 11; d_gene: .; j_gene: TRBJ1-2; v_gene: TRBV29-1; CDR3nt: TGCAGCGTTGGACAGAGCTATGGCTACACCTTC; CDR3aa: CSVGQSYGYTF
abundance: .; len: 16; d_gene: .; j_gene: TRBJ2-1; v_gene: TRBV5-5; CDR3nt: TGTGCCAGCAGCTTGTCCAGGCGGGTTTCCTACAATGAGCAGTTCTTC; CDR3aa: CASSLSRRVSYNEQFF
abundance: few; len: 15; d_gene: TRBD2; j_gene: TRBJ2-1; v_gene: TRBV9; CDR3nt: TGTGCCAGCAGCTTAGCGGGAGGGCAAGGCAATGAGCAGTTCTTC; CDR3aa: CASSLAGGQGNEQFF
abundance: .; len: 13; d_gene: .; j_gene: TRBJ2-1; v_gene: TRBV13; CDR3nt: TGTGCCAGCAGCTTAGGTTGGGGCGGCGAGCAGTTCTTC; CDR3aa: CASSLGWGGEQFF
abundance: .; len: 17; d_gene: TRBD2; j_gene: TRBJ2-1; v_gene: TRBV7-2; CDR3nt: TGTGCCAGCAGCCGGACTAGCGGGAGGGCCGGGTACAATGAGCAGTTCTTC; CDR3aa: CASSRTSGRAGYNEQFF
abundance: .; len: 14; d_gene: TRBD1; j_gene: TRBJ1-4; v_gene: TRBV2; CDR3nt: TGTGCCAGCGACAGGGCCCAAACTAATGAAAAACTGTTTTTT; CDR3aa: CASDRAQTNEKLFF
abundance: .; len: 13; d_gene: .; j_gene: TRBJ1-2; v_gene: TRBV7-8; CDR3nt: TGTGCCAGCAGCCCAGGACAGAACTATGGCTACACCTTC; CDR3aa: CASSPGQNYGYTF
abundance: .; len: 16; d_gene: TRBD1; j_gene: TRBJ1-3; v_gene: TRBV29-1; CDR3nt: TGCAGCGTTGAAAGGGTGGACAGGGGCTCTGGAAACACCATATATTTT; CDR3aa: CSVERVDRGSGNTIYF
abundance: .; len: 15; d_gene: .; j_gene: TRBJ1-5; v_gene: TRBV7-2; CDR3nt: TGTGCCAGCAGCTTACGCGGATCTAGCAATCAGCCCCAGCATTTT; CDR3aa: CASSLRGSSNQPQHF
abundance: .; len: 13; d_gene: .; j_gene: TRBJ1-6; v_gene: TRBV7-8; CDR3nt: TGTGCCAGCAGCTTCGACAGAAATTCACCCCTCCACTTT; CDR3aa: CASSFDRNSPLHF
abundance: .; len: 15; d_gene: TRBD2; j_gene: TRBJ2-7; v_gene: TRBV28; CDR3nt: TGTGCCAGCAGGCCGACTAGCGGTTTCTCCTACGAGCAGTACTTC; CDR3aa: CASRPTSGFSYEQYF
abundance: .; len: 16; d_gene: .; j_gene: TRBJ1-1; v_gene: TRBV5-6; CDR3nt: TGTGCCAGCAGCTTGGGCGGGCCAGGCGGGGCCACTGAAGCTTTCTTT; CDR3aa: CASSLGGPGGATEAFF
abundance: .; len: 15; d_gene: .; j_gene: TRBJ2-3; v_gene: TRBV9; CDR3nt: TGTGCCAGCAGCGCCCCGACAGGCTCCACAGATACGCAGTATTTT; CDR3aa: CASSAPTGSTDTQYF
abundance: medium-sized; len: 15; d_gene: TRBD1; j_gene: TRBJ1-3; v_gene: TRBV6-5; CDR3nt: TGTGCCAGCAGTTATCGACAGGGGCCTGGAAACACCATATATTTT; CDR3aa: CASSYRQGPGNTIYF
abundance: .; len: 16; d_gene: TRBD2; j_gene: TRBJ2-5; v_gene: TRBV5-1; CDR3nt: TGCGCCAGCAGCTCCGGACTAGCGGGAGGGCAAGAGACCCAGTACTTC; CDR3aa: CASSSGLAGGQETQYF
abundance: .; len: 16; d_gene: TRBD2; j_gene: TRBJ2-5; v_gene: TRBV4-2; CDR3nt: TGTGCCAGCAGCCCGACTAGCGGGCTGTTCAGGGAGACCCAGTACTTC; CDR3aa: CASSPTSGLFRETQYF
abundance: many; len: 14; d_gene: TRBD1; j_gene: TRBJ2-7; v_gene: TRBV11-1; CDR3nt: TGTGCCAGCAGTTACAGGGGGGAAACCTACGAGCAGTACTTC; CDR3aa: CASSYRGETYEQYF
abundance: .; len: 13; d_gene: TRBD1; j_gene: TRBJ2-7; v_gene: TRBV9; CDR3nt: TGTGCCAGCAGCTCCCGGACAGGAAACGAGCAGTACTTC; CDR3aa: CASSSRTGNEQYF
abundance: .; len: 12; d_gene: .; j_gene: TRBJ2-1; v_gene: TRBV6-6; CDR3nt: TGTGCCAGCAGTTACGGCATTAATGAGCAGTTCTTC; CDR3aa: CASSYGINEQFF
abundance: .; len: 13; d_gene: .; j_gene: TRBJ1-1; v_gene: TRBV4-1; CDR3nt: TGCGCCAGCAGCCAAGAGGGGGGAACTGAAGCTTTCTTT; CDR3aa: CASSQEGGTEAFF
abundance: .; len: 15; d_gene: .; j_gene: TRBJ1-2; v_gene: TRBV6-5; CDR3nt: TGTGCCAGCAGTTACTCTTTTTCCGAGAACTATGGCTACACCTTC; CDR3aa: CASSYSFSENYGYTF
abundance: .; len: 15; d_gene: .; j_gene: TRBJ2-7; v_gene: TRBV18; CDR3nt: TGTGCCAGCTCACCCCGACAGGAAGGGTCCTACGAGCAGTACTTC; CDR3aa: CASSPRQEGSYEQYF
abundance: .; len: 16; d_gene: .; j_gene: TRBJ1-3; v_gene: TRBV7-9; CDR3nt: TGTGCCAGCACAAACGGGCGGGGGGCTGTTGGAAACACCATATATTTT; CDR3aa: CASTNGRGAVGNTIYF
abundance: .; len: 16; d_gene: TRBD1; j_gene: TRBJ2-6; v_gene: TRBV5-1; CDR3nt: TGCGCCAGCAGCTCGGGACAGAGCTCTGGGGCCAACGTCCTGACTTTC; CDR3aa: CASSSGQSSGANVLTF
abundance: .; len: 13; d_gene: .; j_gene: TRBJ1-2; v_gene: TRBV28; CDR3nt: TGTGCCAGCACCCCCGGAGGAGAACGTGGCTACACCTTC; CDR3aa: CASTPGGERGYTF
abundance: .; len: 14; d_gene: .; j_gene: TRBJ2-7; v_gene: TRBV28; CDR3nt: TGTGCCAGCAGTTTTCAGCGGAATCCCTACGAGCAGTACTTC; CDR3aa: CASSFQRNPYEQYF
abundance: .; len: 15; d_gene: TRBD1; j_gene: TRBJ2-7; v_gene: TRBV13; CDR3nt: TGTGCCAGCAGCCTACAGGGGGCCCGGGACTACGAGCAGTACTTC; CDR3aa: CASSLQGARDYEQYF
abundance: few; len: 14; d_gene: TRBD1; j_gene: TRBJ1-5; v_gene: TRBV10-3; CDR3nt: TGTGCCATCAGGAAGACAGGGGAAAATCAGCCCCAGCATTTT; CDR3aa: CAIRKTGENQPQHF
abundance: once; len: 15; d_gene: TRBD2; j_gene: TRBJ2-3; v_gene: TRBV30; CDR3nt: TGTGCCTGGAGTCATAGCGGGAGGGTCTATGATACGCAGTATTTT; CDR3aa: CAWSHSGRVYDTQYF